Each of the 8 T cell receptor beta chains below was sequenced from the same sample in a study of sequential checkpoint blockade in melanoma. The assay was immunoSEQ multiplex PCR, and TCRdb's table has in-frame clones only and misses some. The sample records some 35,000 clones, about 88% being singletons. This sample's treatment: randomized to nivolumab then ipilimumab (arm A) or the reverse (arm B). Sequenced here: CD8+ T cells sorted from blood (inferred from file names), sampled from a patient given nivolumab and ipilimumab in sequence. The receptors originated from a human donor with melanoma.

The J gene is TRBJ2-2, the V gene TRBV27; weak D call: TRBD1 (5 bases). With 4 bases removed from V and 6 bases from J, the gap between germline ends came to 9 bases. The germline V gene has CDR1 MNHEY and CDR2 SMNVEV (reference sequence). This CDR3 spans 13 amino acids. The CDR3 DNA sequence: TGTGCCAGCAGTTCACAGGTTGCCGGGGAGCTGTTTTTT. As protein: CASSSQVAGELFF.

The chain has TRBV7-9 and TRBJ2-7; a possible D gene is TRBD2 (7 bases). The germline V gene encodes CDR1 SEHNR and CDR2 FQNEAQ (reference sequence). CDR3 length: 17 amino acids. V was pared by 5 bases and J by 0 bases, with 20 bases between. CDR3 residues: CASSLQPPGGHSYEQYV. CDR3 coding DNA: TGTGCCAGCAGCCTACAACCCCCCGGGGGGCACTCCTACGAGCAGTACGTC.

The genes are TRBV7-3 and TRBJ2-2, with 9 nucleotides matching TRBD1. The CDR3 has 17 residues. Germline V CDR1 and CDR2: SGHTA, FQGTGA. The trim removed 2 bases at V and 0 bases at J, leaving 4 bases unmatched. The CDR3 region is CASSLSGQGTNTGELFF. CDR3 bases: TGTGCCAGCAGCTTATCGGGACAGGGCACGAACACCGGGGAGCTGTTTTTT. Full variable domain (missing parts from reference TRBV7-3 and TRBJ2-2): GAGVSQTPSNKVTEKGKYVELRCDPISGHTALYWYRQSLGQGPEFLIYFQGTGAADDSGLPNDRFFAVRPEGSVSTLKIQRTERGDSAVYLCASSLSGQGTNTGELFFGEGSRLTVL.

The V and J genes are TRBV28 and TRBJ2-7; 13 nucleotides line up with TRBD2. CDR3 length equals 19 residues. Germline lookup yields CDR1 MDHEN and CDR2 SYDVKM. V was clipped by 6 bases and J by 5 bases; unmatched bases: 19. The CDR3 region has the DNA TGTGCCAGCAGCCCCCTCGGGGGGGGACTAGCGGGGCGGGGTGACGAGCAGTACTTC. Translated, it gives CASSPLGGGLAGRGDEQYF.

The V call is TRBV27, the J call TRBJ2-7; the match to TRBD2 covers 7 bases. V was pared by 2 bases and J by 7 bases, with 11 bases of the junction left unmatched. The CDR3 consists of 15 residues. CDR1 and CDR2 from the germline V gene are MNHEY and SMNVEV (reference sequence). The CDR3 nucleotides are TGTGCCAGCAGTTTAGATGGTGGGAGGGCAGTAGAGCAGTACTTC. This sequence encodes CASSLDGGRAVEQYF.

This CDR3 is CASSLGGGMNTEAFF. DNA of the CDR3: TGTGCCAGCAGCTTAGGAGGAGGGATGAACACTGAAGCTTTCTTT. The chain links TRBV11-2 to TRBJ1-1; no clear D gene. Trimming took off 1 base at V and 0 bases at J, with 9 bases between the two ends. The germline V gene encodes CDR1 SGHAT and CDR2 FQNNGV. The CDR3 is 15 residues long.

The rearrangement links TRBV4-1 to TRBJ2-3, with no clear D. This CDR3 spans 15 amino acids. The ends were cut back, 3 bases at V and 2 bases at J, with 12 bases in the middle. Germline V lookup: CDR1 MGHRA, CDR2 YSYEKL. The CDR3 loop reads CASSQFVDFTDTQYF. The DNA of the CDR3 is TGCGCCAGCAGCCAGTTCGTAGACTTCACAGATACGCAGTATTTT.

CDR3 protein: CATSVDRGGYNEQFF. For the CDR3, the DNA is TGTGCCACCAGTGTCGACAGGGGGGGATACAATGAGCAGTTCTTC. The gene calls are TRBV15 and TRBJ2-1; 9 bases line up with TRBD1. CDR3 length equals 15 residues. Germline CDR1 and CDR2: LNHNV and YYDKDF (reference sequence). V lost 6 bases to trimming and J lost 4 bases; unmatched junction nucleotides: 7.